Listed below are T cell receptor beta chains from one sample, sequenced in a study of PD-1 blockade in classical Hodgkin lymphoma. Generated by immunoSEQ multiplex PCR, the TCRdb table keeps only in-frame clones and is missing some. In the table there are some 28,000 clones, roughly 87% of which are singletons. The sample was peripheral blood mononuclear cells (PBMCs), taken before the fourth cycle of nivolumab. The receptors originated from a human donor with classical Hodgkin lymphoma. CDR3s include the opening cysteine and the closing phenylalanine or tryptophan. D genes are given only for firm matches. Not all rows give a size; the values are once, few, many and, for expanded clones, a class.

cdr3_aa: CASSVGAVSSGNTIYF
cdr3_nt: TGTGCCAGCAGCGTAGGGGCCGTGAGCTCTGGAAACACCATATATTTT
clone_size: .
j_call: TRBJ1-3
v_call: TRBV9
d_call: .

cdr3_aa: CASSQTGTREWYFYSPLHF
cdr3_nt: TGTGCCAGCAGCCAGACCGGGACACGGGAGTGGTATTTCTATTCACCCCTCCACTTT
clone_size: .
j_call: TRBJ1-6
v_call: TRBV5-5
d_call: .

cdr3_aa: CASSLAGVEQFF
cdr3_nt: TGTGCCAGCAGCTTAGCGGGGGTTGAGCAGTTCTTC
clone_size: .
j_call: TRBJ2-1
v_call: TRBV7-9
d_call: .

cdr3_aa: CASSFGGGTGGEKLFF
cdr3_nt: TGTGCCAGCAGCTTCGGCGGAGGGACAGGGGGTGAAAAACTGTTTTTT
clone_size: .
j_call: TRBJ1-4
v_call: TRBV11-2
d_call: TRBD1

cdr3_aa: CASSERTSYEQYF
cdr3_nt: TGTGCCAGCAGCGAGAGGACTTCCTACGAGCAGTACTTC
clone_size: .
j_call: TRBJ2-7
v_call: TRBV5-4
d_call: .

cdr3_aa: CASSSYRDSYEQYF
cdr3_nt: TGTGCCAGCAGTTCCTACAGGGACTCCTACGAGCAGTACTTC
clone_size: once
j_call: TRBJ2-7
v_call: TRBV27
d_call: .

cdr3_aa: CASSLTGTGVTEAFF
cdr3_nt: TGTGCCAGCAGCTTAACCGGGACAGGGGTAACTGAAGCTTTCTTT
clone_size: .
j_call: TRBJ1-1
v_call: TRBV5-8
d_call: TRBD1

cdr3_aa: CASSEADRGPYEQYF
cdr3_nt: TGTGCCAGCAGTGAAGCGGACAGGGGACCTTACGAGCAGTACTTC
clone_size: .
j_call: TRBJ2-7
v_call: TRBV6-1
d_call: TRBD1

cdr3_aa: CAIRVSPGETQYF
cdr3_nt: TGTGCCATCAGGGTCTCTCCCGGGGAGACCCAGTACTTC
clone_size: .
j_call: TRBJ2-5
v_call: TRBV10-3
d_call: .

cdr3_aa: CASSSLGARPYGYTF
cdr3_nt: TGTGCCAGCAGCTCACTGGGGGCTAGACCCTATGGCTACACCTTC
clone_size: .
j_call: TRBJ1-2
v_call: TRBV11-2
d_call: .

cdr3_aa: CASSFRENTDTQYF
cdr3_nt: TGCGCCAGCAGCTTTAGGGAGAACACAGATACGCAGTATTTT
clone_size: once
j_call: TRBJ2-3
v_call: TRBV5-1
d_call: .

cdr3_aa: CASSGLAVYDTQYF
cdr3_nt: TGTGCCAGCAGCGGACTAGCGGTTTACGATACGCAGTATTTT
clone_size: .
j_call: TRBJ2-3
v_call: TRBV4-2
d_call: TRBD2

cdr3_aa: CASSLRQGPYGYTF
cdr3_nt: TGCGCCAGCAGCTTGCGGCAGGGACCCTATGGCTACACCTTC
clone_size: .
j_call: TRBJ1-2
v_call: TRBV5-1
d_call: .

cdr3_aa: CASSVGLADRGQFF
cdr3_nt: TGTGCCAGCAGCGTGGGACTAGCGGACAGGGGGCAGTTCTTC
clone_size: .
j_call: TRBJ2-1
v_call: TRBV11-2
d_call: TRBD2

cdr3_aa: CASSHTVISNQPQHF
cdr3_nt: TGTGCCAGTAGTCACACGGTGATTAGCAATCAGCCCCAGCATTTT
clone_size: .
j_call: TRBJ1-5
v_call: TRBV19
d_call: .

cdr3_aa: CASSGWPRTGAITDTQYF
cdr3_nt: TGTGCCAGCAGTGGGTGGCCGAGAACAGGGGCCATTACAGATACGCAGTATTTT
clone_size: once
j_call: TRBJ2-3
v_call: TRBV6-1
d_call: TRBD1

cdr3_aa: CASTLLEDSNQPQHF
cdr3_nt: TGTGCCAGCACCCTTCTAGAAGATAGCAATCAGCCCCAGCATTTT
clone_size: .
j_call: TRBJ1-5
v_call: TRBV5-6
d_call: .

cdr3_aa: CASSLEIADSYEQYF
cdr3_nt: TGTGCCAGCAGCTTAGAGATAGCGGACTCCTACGAGCAGTACTTC
clone_size: few
j_call: TRBJ2-7
v_call: TRBV7-6
d_call: .

cdr3_aa: CASSQSLAGGGQETQYF
cdr3_nt: TGTGCCAGCAGCCAATCACTAGCGGGGGGGGGTCAAGAGACCCAGTACTTC
clone_size: .
j_call: TRBJ2-5
v_call: TRBV4-2
d_call: TRBD2

cdr3_aa: CASSPFIGTAHEQYF
cdr3_nt: TGTGCCAGCAGTCCTTTCATCGGGACGGCCCACGAGCAGTACTTC
clone_size: .
j_call: TRBJ2-7
v_call: TRBV27
d_call: .

cdr3_aa: CASRRGGNQPQHF
cdr3_nt: TGTGCCAGCAGACGGGGTGGAAATCAGCCCCAGCATTTT
clone_size: .
j_call: TRBJ1-5
v_call: TRBV6-5
d_call: .

cdr3_aa: CASSDSRGGELFF
cdr3_nt: TGTGCCAGCAGTGACTCGAGGGGCGGGGAGCTGTTTTTT
clone_size: .
j_call: TRBJ2-2
v_call: TRBV6-4
d_call: .

cdr3_aa: CTSSQPNILRDTQYF
cdr3_nt: TGCACCAGCAGCCAACCAAATATACTGCGAGATACGCAGTATTTT
clone_size: once
j_call: TRBJ2-3
v_call: TRBV1
d_call: .

cdr3_aa: CASSETRGGGELFF
cdr3_nt: TGTGCCAGCAGTGAGACCCGAGGGGGCGGGGAGCTGTTTTTT
clone_size: .
j_call: TRBJ2-2
v_call: TRBV2
d_call: .

cdr3_aa: CASSLNRLNTEAFF
cdr3_nt: TGTGCCAGCAGCTTAAACAGGCTGAACACTGAAGCTTTCTTT
clone_size: once
j_call: TRBJ1-1
v_call: TRBV7-9
d_call: .

cdr3_aa: CSGSTANTGELFF
cdr3_nt: TGCAGCGGTTCGACGGCGAACACCGGGGAGCTGTTTTTT
clone_size: .
j_call: TRBJ2-2
v_call: TRBV29-1
d_call: .

cdr3_aa: CSVGQGAYEQYF
cdr3_nt: TGCAGCGTGGGACAGGGAGCCTACGAGCAGTACTTC
clone_size: once
j_call: TRBJ2-7
v_call: TRBV29-1
d_call: TRBD1

cdr3_aa: CASSQVSGFLSPQSNTGELFF
cdr3_nt: TGTGCCAGCAGCCAAGTTTCCGGATTCCTATCCCCCCAATCGAACACCGGGGAGCTGTTTTTT
clone_size: few
j_call: TRBJ2-2
v_call: TRBV4-2
d_call: .

cdr3_aa: CASTVGGSSYNEQFF
cdr3_nt: TGCGCCAGCACTGTTGGGGGGAGCTCCTACAATGAGCAGTTCTTC
clone_size: .
j_call: TRBJ2-1
v_call: TRBV5-1
d_call: .

cdr3_aa: CASSPSGGNEQFF
cdr3_nt: TGTGCCAGTAGTCCATCCGGCGGGAATGAGCAGTTCTTC
clone_size: .
j_call: TRBJ2-1
v_call: TRBV19
d_call: .

cdr3_aa: CASSPGQGPYEQYF
cdr3_nt: TGTGCCAGCAGTCCGGGACAGGGTCCATACGAGCAGTACTTC
clone_size: .
j_call: TRBJ2-7
v_call: TRBV7-2
d_call: TRBD1

cdr3_aa: CASSLAGRGETQYF
cdr3_nt: TGTGCCAGCAGCTTAGCGGGGCGGGGAGAGACCCAGTACTTC
clone_size: .
j_call: TRBJ2-5
v_call: TRBV7-2
d_call: .

cdr3_aa: CAWKFRGQAFF
cdr3_nt: TGTGCCTGGAAGTTCCGGGGCCAAGCTTTCTTT
clone_size: .
j_call: TRBJ1-1
v_call: TRBV30
d_call: .

cdr3_aa: CASSESTGADGYTF
cdr3_nt: TGTGCCAGCAGTGAATCCACGGGGGCTGATGGCTACACCTTC
clone_size: .
j_call: TRBJ1-2
v_call: TRBV25-1
d_call: .

cdr3_aa: CAIWAGTSGGYEQFF
cdr3_nt: TGTGCCATCTGGGCCGGGACTAGCGGGGGATATGAGCAGTTCTTC
clone_size: .
j_call: TRBJ2-1
v_call: TRBV10-3
d_call: TRBD2

cdr3_aa: CASRTGGTEAFF
cdr3_nt: TGTGCCAGCAGGACAGGGGGCACTGAAGCTTTCTTT
clone_size: .
j_call: TRBJ1-1
v_call: TRBV5-5
d_call: TRBD1

cdr3_aa: CASSNNQGDTQYF
cdr3_nt: TGTGCCAGCAGCAACAACCAGGGAGATACGCAGTATTTT
clone_size: .
j_call: TRBJ2-3
v_call: TRBV7-7
d_call: .